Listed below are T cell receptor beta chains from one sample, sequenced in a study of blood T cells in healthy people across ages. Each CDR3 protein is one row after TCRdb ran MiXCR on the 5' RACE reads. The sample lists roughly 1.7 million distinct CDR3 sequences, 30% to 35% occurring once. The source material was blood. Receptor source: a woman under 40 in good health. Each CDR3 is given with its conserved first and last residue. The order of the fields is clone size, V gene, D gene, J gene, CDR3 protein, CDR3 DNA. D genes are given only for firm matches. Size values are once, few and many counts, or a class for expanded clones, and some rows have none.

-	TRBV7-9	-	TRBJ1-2	CASSCGGYYGYTF	TGTGCCAGCAGCTGTGGGGGTTACTATGGCTACACCTTC
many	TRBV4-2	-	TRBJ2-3	CASSQDGRGGVTDTQYF	TGTGCCAGCAGCCAAGACGGTAGGGGGGGCGTGACAGATACGCAGTATTTT
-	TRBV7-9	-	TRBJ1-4	CASSSSGTHEKLFF	TGTGCCAGCAGCTCGTCCGGGACCCACGAAAAACTGTTTTTT
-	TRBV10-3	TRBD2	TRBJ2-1	CAISESELADYNEQFF	TGTGCCATCAGTGAGTCGGAACTAGCGGACTACAATGAGCAGTTCTTC
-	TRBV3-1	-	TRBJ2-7	CASSQDRSFYEQYF	TGTGCCAGCAGCCAAGACAGGAGTTTCTACGAGCAGTACTTC
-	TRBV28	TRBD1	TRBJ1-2	CAGSPGQDYGYTF	TGTGCCGGCAGTCCAGGACAGGACTATGGCTACACCTTC
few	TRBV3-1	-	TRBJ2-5	CASSQGTDPEETQYF	TGTGCCAGCAGCCAGGGGACTGACCCCGAAGAGACCCAGTACTTC
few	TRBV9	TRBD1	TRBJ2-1	CASSVAVGQGAGNEQFF	TGTGCCAGCAGCGTAGCTGTTGGGCAGGGGGCAGGCAATGAGCAGTTCTTC
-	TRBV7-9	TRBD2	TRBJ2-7	CASSSPGGDEQYF	TGTGCCAGCAGTTCCCCCGGGGGGGACGAGCAGTACTTC
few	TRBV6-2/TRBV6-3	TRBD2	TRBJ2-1	CASTDPSGGAHEQFF	TGTGCCAGCACCGATCCTAGCGGGGGGGCCCATGAGCAGTTCTTC
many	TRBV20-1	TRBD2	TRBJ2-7	CSARARREGLGEQYF	TGCAGTGCTAGAGCCCGACGGGAGGGCCTCGGGGAGCAGTACTTC
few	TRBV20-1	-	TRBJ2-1	CSAPFLSVISYNEQFF	TGCAGTGCTCCTTTTTTATCCGTTATCTCCTACAATGAGCAGTTCTTC
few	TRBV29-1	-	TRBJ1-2	CSGGDGYTF	TGCAGCGGGGGAGATGGCTACACCTTC
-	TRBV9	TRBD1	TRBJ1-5	CASSVEGAVNQPQHF	TGTGCCAGCAGCGTTGAGGGGGCTGTCAATCAGCCCCAGCATTTT
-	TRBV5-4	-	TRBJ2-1	CASSSSVGPRFF	TGTGCCAGCAGCTCCTCTGTTGGGCCGCGGTTCTTC
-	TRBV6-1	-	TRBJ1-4	CASSAPSATNEKLFF	TGTGCCAGCAGTGCCCCCTCCGCAACTAATGAAAAACTGTTTTTT
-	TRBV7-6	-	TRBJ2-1	CASSFTFRGAGGQFF	TGTGCCAGCAGCTTTACCTTTCGGGGGGCAGGTGGGCAGTTCTTC
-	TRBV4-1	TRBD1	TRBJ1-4	CASSLRDRVGEKLFF	TGCGCCAGCAGCCTTAGGGACAGGGTGGGTGAAAAACTGTTTTTT
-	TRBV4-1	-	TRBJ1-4	CASSQSTRQALNEKLFF	TGCGCCAGCAGCCAATCCACCCGACAGGCCCTTAATGAAAAACTGTTTTTT
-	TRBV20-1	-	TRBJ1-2	CSARGKTNYSYTF	TGCAGTGCTAGGGGCAAGACTAACTATAGCTACACCTTC
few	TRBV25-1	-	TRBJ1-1	CASSEVGLVENTEAFF	TGTGCCAGCAGTGAGGTGGGGCTTGTGGAGAACACTGAGGCTTTCTTT
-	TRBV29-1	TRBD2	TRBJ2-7	CSVRTSDCYEQYF	TGCAGCGTTCGGACTAGCGACTGCTACGAGCAGTACTTC
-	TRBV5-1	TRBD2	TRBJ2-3	CASSFRAGQEDTQYF	TGCGCCAGCAGCTTTCGAGCGGGGCAGGAGGATACGCAGTATTTT
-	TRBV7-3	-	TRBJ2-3	CASSLGRLPGGPDTQYF	TGTGCCAGCAGCTTAGGGCGGCTTCCCGGGGGGCCAGATACGCAGTATTTT
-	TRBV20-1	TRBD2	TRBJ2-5	CSATPSGGVWQETQYF	TGCAGTGCTACCCCTAGCGGGGGGGTGTGGCAAGAGACCCAGTACTTC
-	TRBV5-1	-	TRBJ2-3	CASGLASRITDTQYF	TGCGCCAGCGGCTTGGCGTCCAGGATCACAGATACGCAGTATTTT
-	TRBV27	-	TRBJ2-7	CASRARGREDEQYF	TGTGCCAGCAGGGCAAGGGGCAGGGAAGACGAGCAGTACTTC
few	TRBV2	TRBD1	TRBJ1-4	CASSLAGTVFF	TGTGCCAGCAGTCTGGCCGGGACAGTGTTTTTT
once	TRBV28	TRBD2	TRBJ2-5	CASSCAGGPSHEQYF	TGTGCCAGCAGTTGCGCGGGAGGGCCGTCGCATGAGCAGTACTTC
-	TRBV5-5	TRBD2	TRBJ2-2	CASSLRAGGIGELFF	TGTGCCAGCAGCTTACGGGCGGGAGGAATCGGGGAGCTGTTTTTT
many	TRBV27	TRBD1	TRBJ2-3	CASSLSQGADTQYF	TGTGCCAGCAGTTTATCCCAGGGGGCAGATACGCAGTATTTT
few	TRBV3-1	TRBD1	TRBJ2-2	CASRITPGGQGAYTGELFF	TGTGCCAGCAGAATAACCCCCGGAGGACAGGGGGCTTACACCGGGGAGCTGTTTTTT
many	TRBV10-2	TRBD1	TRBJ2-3	CASKDTGVDNTQYF	TGCGCCAGCAAGGATACAGGGGTAGATAATACGCAGTATTTT
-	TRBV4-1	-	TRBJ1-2	CASSQLTSNYGYTF	TGCGCCAGCAGCCAATTAACCTCTAACTATGGCTACACCTTC
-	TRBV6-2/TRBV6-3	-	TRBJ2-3	CASTMGLSSTDTQYF	TGTGCCAGCACCATGGGACTCTCTAGCACAGATACGCAGTATTTT
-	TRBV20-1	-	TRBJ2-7	CSAPSDSYEQYF	TGCAGTGCTCCCTCGGATTCCTACGAGCAGTACTTC
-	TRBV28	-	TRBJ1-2	CASSGFRRNGYTF	TGTGCCAGCTCCGGGTTCAGGAGGAACGGCTACACCTTC
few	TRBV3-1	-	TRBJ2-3	CASSQEKRRTTDTQYF	TGTGCCAGCAGCCAAGAAAAGCGAAGGACCACAGATACGCAGTATTTT
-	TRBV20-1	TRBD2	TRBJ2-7	CSARQGLAGFYEQYF	TGCAGTGCTAGACAGGGACTAGCGGGATTCTACGAGCAGTACTTC
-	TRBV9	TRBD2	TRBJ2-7	CASSGGTSIGEQYF	TGTGCCAGCAGCGGGGGGACTAGCATCGGCGAGCAGTACTTC
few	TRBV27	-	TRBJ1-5	CASSLEGWQPQHF	TGTGCCAGCAGTTTGGAGGGATGGCAGCCCCAGCATTTT
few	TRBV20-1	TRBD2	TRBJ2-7	CSAKSGAHEQYF	TGCAGTGCGAAAAGCGGGGCCCACGAGCAGTACTTC
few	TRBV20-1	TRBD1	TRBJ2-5	CSARGPRGRGEQYF	TGCAGTGCTAGAGGCCCCAGGGGGCGAGGGGAGCAGTACTTC
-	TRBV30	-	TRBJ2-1	CAWSGRLYNEQFF	TGTGCCTGGAGTGGGAGGCTCTACAATGAGCAGTTCTTC
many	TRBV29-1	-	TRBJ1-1	CSVVENTEAFF	TGCAGCGTTGTAGAGAACACTGAAGCTTTCTTT
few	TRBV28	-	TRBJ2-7	CASSLVGSDYEQYF	TGTGCCAGCAGTTTGGTCGGGTCAGACTACGAGCAGTACTTC
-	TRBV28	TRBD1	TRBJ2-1	CASSIPWDSPPRRSHNEQFF	TGTGCCAGCAGTATCCCATGGGACAGTCCACCTCGAAGGTCCCACAATGAGCAGTTCTTC
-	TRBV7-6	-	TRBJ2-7	CASSMTQGLWGNEQYF	TGTGCCAGCAGCATGACACAGGGCCTATGGGGGAACGAGCAGTACTTC